The clone carrying this T cell receptor (beta chain) was observed many times. Its antigen is not identified. These data belong to a study of T-cell reconstitution after alpha-beta-depleted transplantation in children. Whole-study findings and limits: Among T cells one year after transplant, newly produced cells accounted for most counts and diversity. As was reported, about two months after transplant, alpha-beta T cells came from several hundred expanded graft clones.

CDR1 and CDR2 from the germline V gene are SGHRS and YFSETQ. The CDR3 is made up of 14 amino acids. V lost 2 bases, J lost 4 bases, and 7 bases lay in between. The authors prepared the TCRbeta library with unique molecular identifiers. TCRdb called the PCR reads again in MiXCR, with one record for every CDR3 protein. The data contain around 200,000 distinct CDR3 sequences, roughly 8.1% of them singletons. The rearrangement links TRBV5-1 to TRBJ1-6; a possible D gene is TRBD1 (6 bases). This TCR came from a male patient aged 2 to 10 who had a stem cell transplant for acute myeloid leukemia, so the T cells may come from the graft donor. Sample: PBMCs, mostly from graft donor cells, taken 360 days after TCRalphabeta/CD19-depleted stem cell transplant. In nucleotides, the CDR3 is TGCGCCAGCAGCTTAGACAGGTATAATTCACCCCTCCACTTT. Protein sequence: CASSLDRYNSPLHF.